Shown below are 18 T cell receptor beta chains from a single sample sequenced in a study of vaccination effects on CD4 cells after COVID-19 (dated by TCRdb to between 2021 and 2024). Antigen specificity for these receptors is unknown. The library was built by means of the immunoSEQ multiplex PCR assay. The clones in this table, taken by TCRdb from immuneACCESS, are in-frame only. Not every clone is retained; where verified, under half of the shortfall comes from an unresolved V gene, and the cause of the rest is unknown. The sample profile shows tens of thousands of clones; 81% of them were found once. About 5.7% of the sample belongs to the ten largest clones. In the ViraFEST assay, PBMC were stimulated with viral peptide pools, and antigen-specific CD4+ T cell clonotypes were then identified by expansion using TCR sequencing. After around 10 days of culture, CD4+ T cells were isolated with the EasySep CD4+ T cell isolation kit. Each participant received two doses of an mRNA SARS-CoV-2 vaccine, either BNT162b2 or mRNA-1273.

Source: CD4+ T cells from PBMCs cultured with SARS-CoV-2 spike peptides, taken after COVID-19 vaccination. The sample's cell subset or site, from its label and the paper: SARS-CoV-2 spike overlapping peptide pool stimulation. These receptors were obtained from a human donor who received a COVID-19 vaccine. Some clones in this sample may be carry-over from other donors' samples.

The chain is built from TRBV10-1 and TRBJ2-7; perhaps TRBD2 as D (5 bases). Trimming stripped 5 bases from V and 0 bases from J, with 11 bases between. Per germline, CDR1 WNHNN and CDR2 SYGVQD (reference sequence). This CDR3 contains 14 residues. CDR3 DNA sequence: TGCGCCAGCAGTCGGGGTTTTAACTCCTACGAGCAGTACGTC. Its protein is CASSRGFNSYEQYV.

The CDR3 reads CASSSSTGEPGYTF. DNA for the CDR3: TGCGCCAGCAGCTCATCGACAGGGGAGCCTGGCTACACCTTC. The chain joins TRBV5-1 to TRBJ1-2; 8 bases align to TRBD1. Germline V lookup: CDR1 SGHRS, CDR2 YFSETQ. Trimming at V came to 3 bases and at J to 7 bases, leaving 8 bases not matched to a gene. There are 14 residues in the CDR3.

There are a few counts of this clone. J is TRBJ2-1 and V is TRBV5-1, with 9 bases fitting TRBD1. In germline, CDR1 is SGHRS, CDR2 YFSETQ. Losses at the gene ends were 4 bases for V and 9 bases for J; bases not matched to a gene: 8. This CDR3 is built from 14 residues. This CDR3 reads CASSTVPGQGEQFF. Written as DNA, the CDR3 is TGCGCCAGCAGCACCGTCCCGGGACAGGGTGAGCAGTTCTTC.

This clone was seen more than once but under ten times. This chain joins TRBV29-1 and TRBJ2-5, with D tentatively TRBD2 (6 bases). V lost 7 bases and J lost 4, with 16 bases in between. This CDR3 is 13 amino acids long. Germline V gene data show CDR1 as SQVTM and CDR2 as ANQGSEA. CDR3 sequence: CSAGGGRGETQYF. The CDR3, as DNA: TGCAGCGCCGGAGGAGGGCGAGGAGAGACCCAGTACTTC.

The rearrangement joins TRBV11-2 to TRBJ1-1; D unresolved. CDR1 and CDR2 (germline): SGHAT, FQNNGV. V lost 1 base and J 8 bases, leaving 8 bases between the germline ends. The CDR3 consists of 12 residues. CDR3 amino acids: CASSLVGREAFF. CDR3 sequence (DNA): TGTGCCAGCAGCTTAGTCGGCCGCGAAGCTTTCTTT.

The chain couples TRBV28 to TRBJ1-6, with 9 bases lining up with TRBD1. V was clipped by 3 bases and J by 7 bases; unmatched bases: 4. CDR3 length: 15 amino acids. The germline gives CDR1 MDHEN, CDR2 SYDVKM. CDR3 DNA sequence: TGTGCCAGCAGTTTCCGCGACAGGGGGAATTCACCCCTCCACTTT. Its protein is CASSFRDRGNSPLHF.

CDR3 region: CASSFSAGRTGNTIYF. The CDR3, as DNA: TGTGCCAGCAGTTTTTCGGCGGGAAGGACTGGAAACACCATATATTTT. V is TRBV6-2 or TRBV6-3 and J is TRBJ1-3; D is unclear. The CDR3 loop spans 16 amino acids. With 4 bases removed from V and 2 bases from J, the gap between germline ends came to 15 bases. Germline V gene lookup returns CDR1 MNHEY and CDR2 SVGEGT.

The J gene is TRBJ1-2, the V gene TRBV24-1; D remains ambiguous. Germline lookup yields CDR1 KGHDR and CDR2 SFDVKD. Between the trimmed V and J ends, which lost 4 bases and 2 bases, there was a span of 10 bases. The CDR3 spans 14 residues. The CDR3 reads CATSERYRNYGYTF. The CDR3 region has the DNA TGTGCCACCAGTGAGCGTTATCGGAACTATGGCTACACCTTC.

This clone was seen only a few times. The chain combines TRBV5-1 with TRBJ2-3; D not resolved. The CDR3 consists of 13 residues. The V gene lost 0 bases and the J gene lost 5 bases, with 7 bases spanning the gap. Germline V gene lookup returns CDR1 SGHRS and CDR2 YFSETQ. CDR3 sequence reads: CASSLADKDTQYF. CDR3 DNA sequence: TGCGCCAGCAGCTTGGCAGATAAAGATACGCAGTATTTT.

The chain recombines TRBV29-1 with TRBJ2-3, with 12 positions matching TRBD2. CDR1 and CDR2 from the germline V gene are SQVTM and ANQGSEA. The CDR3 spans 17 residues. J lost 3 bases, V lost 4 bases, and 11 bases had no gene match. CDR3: CSVVLAGGPRRTDTQYF. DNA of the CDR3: TGCAGCGTTGTGCTAGCGGGGGGGCCGAGGAGGACAGATACGCAGTATTTT.

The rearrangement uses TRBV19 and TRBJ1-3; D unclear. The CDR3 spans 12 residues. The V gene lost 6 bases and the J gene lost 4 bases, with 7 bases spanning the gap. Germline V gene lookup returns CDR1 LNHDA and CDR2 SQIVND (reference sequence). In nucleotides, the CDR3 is TGTGCCAGTAGACAGCCCGGAAACACCATATATTTT. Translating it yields CASRQPGNTIYF.

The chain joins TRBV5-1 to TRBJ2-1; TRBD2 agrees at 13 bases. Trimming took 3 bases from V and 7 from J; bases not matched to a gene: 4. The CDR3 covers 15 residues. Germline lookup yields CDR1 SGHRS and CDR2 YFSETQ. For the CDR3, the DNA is TGCGCCAGCAGCTCCGGGACTAGCGGGGAAAATGAGCAGTTCTTC. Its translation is CASSSGTSGENEQFF.

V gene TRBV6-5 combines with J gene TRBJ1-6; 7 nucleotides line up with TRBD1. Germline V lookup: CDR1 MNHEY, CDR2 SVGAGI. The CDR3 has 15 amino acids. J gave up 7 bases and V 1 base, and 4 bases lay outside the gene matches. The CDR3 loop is CASSYLSQGNSPLHF. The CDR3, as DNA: TGTGCCAGCAGTTACTTATCACAGGGGAATTCACCCCTCCACTTT.

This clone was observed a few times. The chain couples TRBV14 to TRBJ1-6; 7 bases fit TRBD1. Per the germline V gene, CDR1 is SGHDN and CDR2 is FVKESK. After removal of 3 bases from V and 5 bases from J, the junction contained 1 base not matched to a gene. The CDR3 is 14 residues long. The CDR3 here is CASSHRGNNSPLHF. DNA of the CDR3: TGTGCCAGCAGCCACAGGGGGAATAATTCACCCCTCCACTTT.

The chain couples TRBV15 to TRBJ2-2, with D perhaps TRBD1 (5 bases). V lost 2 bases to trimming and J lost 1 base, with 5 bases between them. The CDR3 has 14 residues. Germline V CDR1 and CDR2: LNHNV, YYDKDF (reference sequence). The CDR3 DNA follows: TGTGCCACCAGCAGAACAGGGAACACCGGGGAGCTGTTTTTT. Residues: CATSRTGNTGELFF. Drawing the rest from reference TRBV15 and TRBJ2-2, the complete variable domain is DAMVIQNPRYQVTQFGKPVTLSCSQTLNHNVMYWYQQKSSQAPKLLFHYYDKDFNNEADTPDNFQSRRPNTSFCFLDIRSPGLGDTAMYLCATSRTGNTGELFFGEGSRLTVL.

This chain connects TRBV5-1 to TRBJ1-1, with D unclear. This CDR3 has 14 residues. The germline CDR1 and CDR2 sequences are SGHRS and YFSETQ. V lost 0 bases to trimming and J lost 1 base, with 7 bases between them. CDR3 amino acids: CASSLEGWNTEAFF. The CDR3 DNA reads TGCGCCAGCAGCTTGGAAGGGTGGAACACTGAAGCTTTCTTT.

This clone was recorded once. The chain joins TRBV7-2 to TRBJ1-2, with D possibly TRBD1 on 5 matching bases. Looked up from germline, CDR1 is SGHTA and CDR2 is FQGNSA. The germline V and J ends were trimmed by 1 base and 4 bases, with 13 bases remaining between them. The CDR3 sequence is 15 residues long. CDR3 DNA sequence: TGTGCCAGCAGCTTAGATGGCAGGGCGGCCTATGGCTACACCTTC. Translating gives CASSLDGRAAYGYTF. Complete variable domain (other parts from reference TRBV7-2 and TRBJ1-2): GAGVSQSPSNKVTEKGKDVELRCDPISGHTALYWYRQSLGQGLEFLIYFQGNSAPDKSGLPSDRFSAERTGGSVSTLTIQRTQQEDSAVYLCASSLDGRAAYGYTFGSGTRLTVV.

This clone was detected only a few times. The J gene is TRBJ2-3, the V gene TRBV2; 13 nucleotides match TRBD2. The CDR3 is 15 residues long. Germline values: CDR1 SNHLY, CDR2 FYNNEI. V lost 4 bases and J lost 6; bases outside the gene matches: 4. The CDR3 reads CASSGTSGGSDTQYF. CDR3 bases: TGTGCCAGCAGTGGGACTAGCGGGGGATCGGATACGCAGTATTTT.